This T cell receptor (beta chain) was obtained from a study of pediatric ulcerative colitis. One to two pinch biopsies were taken from the rectum during colonoscopy. The assay was run at survey level. Repertoires were generated with immunoSEQ multiplex PCR, while TCRdb's copy carries only in-frame clones and drops some. The table lists 17,000 or so clones, less than 80% of them singletons. Sequenced sample: gut tissue. This receptor was identified in a girl aged 5-17 years with moderate ulcerative colitis.

The CDR3 nucleotides read TGTGCCAGCAGCACAGGGGGCCAAGCCTACGAGCAGTACTTC. This codes for CASSTGGQAYEQYF. This chain joins TRBV6-5 and TRBJ2-7; 9 positions match TRBD1. Per the germline V gene, CDR1 is MNHEY and CDR2 is SVGAGI. This CDR3 is 14 amino acids long. Trimming cost V 6 bases and J 2 bases; bases outside gene matches: 5.